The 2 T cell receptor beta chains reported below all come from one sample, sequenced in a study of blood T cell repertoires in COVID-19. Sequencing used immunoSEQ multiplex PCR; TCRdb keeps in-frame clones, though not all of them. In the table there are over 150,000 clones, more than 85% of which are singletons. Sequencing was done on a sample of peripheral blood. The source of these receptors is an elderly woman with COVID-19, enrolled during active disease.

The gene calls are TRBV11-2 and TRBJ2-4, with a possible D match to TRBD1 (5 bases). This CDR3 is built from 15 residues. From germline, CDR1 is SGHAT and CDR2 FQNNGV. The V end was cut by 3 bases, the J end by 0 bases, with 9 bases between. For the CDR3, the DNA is TGTGCCAGCAGCTTGACAGAAGGAGCCAAAAACATTCAGTACTTC. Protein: CASSLTEGAKNIQYF.

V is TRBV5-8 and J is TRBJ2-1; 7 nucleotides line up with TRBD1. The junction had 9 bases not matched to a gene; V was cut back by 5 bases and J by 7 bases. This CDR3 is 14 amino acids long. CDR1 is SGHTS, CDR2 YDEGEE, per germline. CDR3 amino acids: CASRAEGAGNEQFF. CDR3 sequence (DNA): TGTGCCAGCAGAGCTGAGGGGGCCGGTAATGAGCAGTTCTTC.